This T cell receptor beta chain derives from a study of vaccination effects on CD4 cells after COVID-19. At the level of the study: Relative to the second dose, post-vaccine samples were obtained a median of 72 days later.

The protocol was immunoSEQ multiplex PCR, while the TCRdb copy is restricted to in-frame clones and leaves out a portion. The profile shows 15,000 or so clones, approximately 80% of them singletons. Expansion with viral peptide pools was applied to antigen-specific CD4+ T cells by the ViraFEST assay prior to sequencing. The authors isolated CD4+ T cells after around nine days of culture. Participants received two doses of either the BNT162b2 or mRNA-1273 vaccine. Nucleocapsid antibodies stayed negative before and after vaccination, showing no earlier SARS-CoV-2 infection. Cultures of about 2 million PBMC per well contained about 10 IU/ml IL-2 plus 10 ug/ml peptides. Comment on this clone: Its cognate antigen is unknown.

Findings and limits, study-wide: Clones induced by infection and by vaccine showed marked clonal contraction late after vaccination.

Sequences were derived from CD4+ T cells from PBMCs cultured with HCoV-NL63 spike peptides, sampled after COVID-19 vaccination. This clonotype originated in a human donor who received a COVID-19 vaccine.

CDR3 sequence reads: CASSEASGGARLIYEQYF. CDR3 nucleotide sequence: TGTGCCAGCAGTGAAGCTAGCGGGGGGGCCCGTTTAATCTACGAGCAGTACTTC. The V gene is TRBV25-1, the J gene TRBJ2-7; 12 positions match TRBD2. The CDR3 has 18 residues. The V gene end was trimmed by 2 bases and the J gene end by 3 bases; junction bases not matched to a gene: 11. Germline V CDR1 and CDR2: MGHDK, SYGVNS.